This TCR beta chain was recorded in a study of sequential checkpoint blockade in melanoma. Looking at the study overall: First-line arms were nivolumab then ipilimumab, or the reverse, randomized 1:1.

Treatment given: randomized to nivolumab then ipilimumab (arm A) or the reverse (arm B). None of the patients previously received DNA-damaging chemotherapy. Broader study findings: Clinical benefit was about 30 times likelier when tumor T-cell fraction and clonality increased.

V was trimmed by 3 bases and J by 1 base, leaving 13 bases between them. Germline lookup yields CDR1 MDHEN and CDR2 SYDVKM. This CDR3 has 15 residues. About this clone itself: Its antigen is not known.

The assay was immunoSEQ multiplex PCR, and TCRdb's table has in-frame clones only and misses some. The sample table includes 80 to 95 clones. The sequencing here drew on tumor tissue (inferred from file names), taken from a patient given nivolumab and ipilimumab in sequence. The receptor's source is a human donor with melanoma. The chain uses TRBV28 and TRBJ2-7; D is uncertain. CDR3 in amino acids: CASSLLRAISYEQYF. The CDR3, as DNA: TGTGCCAGCAGTTTGTTGCGAGCGATTTCCTACGAGCAGTACTTC. Together with reference TRBV28 and TRBJ2-7, the CDR3 gives the full variable domain: DVKVTQSSRYLVKRTGEKVFLECVQDMDHENMFWYRQDPGLGLRLIYFSYDVKMKEKGDIPEGYSVSREKKERFSLILESASTNQTSMYLCASSLLRAISYEQYFGPGTRLTVT.